A single sample is the source of the 8 T cell receptor beta chains below, sequenced in a study of CD8 T cells in Susac syndrome. Reverse transcription of roughly 0.45 to 1 ug RNA used random hexamers. MiXCR, applied by TCRdb to the immunoSEQ multiplex PCR reads, yields one record per CDR3 protein. This sample has 200,000 to 250,000 distinct CDR3 sequences, with about 94% found just once. The sample was CD4+ T cells from PBMCs. Source of these receptors: a human donor with Susac syndrome.

The chain is built from TRBV5-4 and TRBJ2-7, with 8 bases fitting TRBD2. V shed 4 bases, J shed 12 bases, and the junction held 24 bases outside the gene matches. The CDR3 sequence is 17 residues long. CDR1 is SGHNT, CDR2 YYREEE, per germline (reference sequence). CDR3 protein: CASSASGGAEVKQGVYF. CDR3 nucleotide sequence: TGTGCCAGCAGCGCCTCGGGGGGGGCCGAGGTTAAGCAGGGTGTGTACTTC.

The rearrangement joins TRBV7-2 to TRBJ2-5, with 14 bases lining up with TRBD2. Germline loops: CDR1 SGHTA, CDR2 FQGNSA. This CDR3 has 18 residues. V was clipped by 1 base and J by 2 bases; unmatched bases: 6. CDR3 DNA sequence: TGTGCCAGCAGCTTAGGGCAGACTAGCGGGGGGGAACAAGAGACCCAGTACTTC. This translates into CASSLGQTSGGEQETQYF.

The CDR3 loop is CASRPSTGMNTEAFF. The DNA of the CDR3 is TGTGCCAGCAGACCATCGACAGGGATGAACACTGAAGCTTTCTTT. This chain links TRBV28 with TRBJ1-1; 7 nucleotides agree with TRBD1. The trim removed 6 bases at V and 0 bases at J, leaving 7 bases unmatched. The CDR3 extends over 15 amino acids. Germline lookup yields CDR1 MDHEN and CDR2 SYDVKM.

The chain recombines TRBV2 with TRBJ2-1; the D gene is possibly TRBD2 (5 bases). Germline V CDR1 and CDR2: SNHLY, FYNNEI. The V end was cut by 5 bases, the J end by 4 bases, with 15 bases between. The CDR3 spans 15 residues. The CDR3 loop is CASSRREGLYNEQFF. The DNA of the CDR3 is TGTGCCAGCAGTAGACGGGAAGGGTTATACAATGAGCAGTTCTTC.

J is TRBJ1-1 and V is TRBV7-2; D is possibly TRBD1 (5 bases). This CDR3 spans 15 amino acids. Germline V gene data show CDR1 as SGHTA and CDR2 as FQGNSA. Trimming left V 5 bases short and J 11 bases short, with 24 bases between. The CDR3 loop reads CASSLVLGTASRAFF. The DNA of the CDR3 is TGTGCCAGCAGCCTCGTTTTAGGGACCGCCTCCAGGGCTTTCTTT.

The chain has TRBV20-1 and TRBJ1-4, with TRBD1 as a possible D gene (5 bases). Germline V lookup: CDR1 DFQATT, CDR2 SNEGSKA (reference sequence). V lost 5 bases, J lost 5 bases, and 12 bases lay in between. This CDR3 has 13 residues. In nucleotides, the CDR3 is TGCAGTGCTCCCGGGACCCTCAATGAAAAACTGTTTTTT. This translates into CSAPGTLNEKLFF.

The chain joins TRBV21-1 to TRBJ1-5; whether TRBD1, the table's D call, matches the DNA was not checked. TRBV21-1 is an annotated pseudogene. This CDR3 comprises 18 residues. The CDR3 here is CASSKRQRKIYSNQPQHF. CDR3 bases: TGTGCCAGCAGCAAACGACAGCGCAAGATATATAGCAATCAGCCCCAGCATTTT.

CDR3 coding DNA: TGTGCCAGCAGCTTCGACAGGGGGCCCGCAGATACGCAGTATTTT. Translating it yields CASSFDRGPADTQYF. The chain employs TRBV5-4 and TRBJ2-3, with 10 bases matching TRBD1. The J segment lost 4 bases and the V segment lost 2 bases, leaving 4 bases of the junction unmatched. The CDR3 contains 15 residues. Looked up from germline, CDR1 is SGHNT and CDR2 is YYREEE (reference sequence).